This TCR beta chain was captured in a study of blood T cell repertoires in COVID-19. Method: immunoSEQ multiplex PCR; TCRdb's copy keeps in-frame clones and lacks some. The sample gives roughly 43,000 clones, approximately 85% of which show up once; less than 20% is in the top ten. Germline V gene sequence: CDR1 SGHDT, CDR2 YYEEEE. The CDR3 spans 17 residues. Losses at the gene ends were 3 bases for V and 4 bases for J; bases not matched to a gene: 13. The V gene is TRBV5-6, the J gene TRBJ2-3; 8 bases are shared with TRBD2. The sample comprised peripheral blood. The TCR originated in a human donor in a cohort sampled during active COVID-19. The donor label of this sample is uncertain. The CDR3 region is CASSSPPRGGLADTQYF. CDR3 in DNA: TGTGCCAGCAGCTCTCCGCCCCGGGGGGGGTTGGCAGATACGCAGTATTTT.